Below, 32 T cell receptor beta chains from the same sample are listed, as sequenced in a study of blood T cell repertoires in COVID-19. Sequencing used immunoSEQ multiplex PCR; TCRdb keeps in-frame clones, though not all of them. The sample has approximately 110,000 clones, over 75% seen once. Sequencing was done on a sample of peripheral blood. The origin of the receptors is a man between 50 and 59 years old with acute or convalescent COVID-19.

The rearrangement links TRBV3-1 (or the pseudogene TRBV3-2) to TRBJ2-3, with 12 positions matching TRBD2. Germline V CDR1 and CDR2: LGHDT, YNNKEL (reference sequence). Trimming cost V 7 bases and J 2 bases; bases outside gene matches: 13. The CDR3 is 18 residues long. The CDR3 DNA follows: TGTGCCAGCAAAAAGACTAGCGGGAGAAACTACCTCACAGATACGCAGTATTTT. It encodes CASKKTSGRNYLTDTQYF.

The chain couples TRBV6-5 to TRBJ1-1, with a weak D call TRBD1 (5 bases). V lost 4 bases to trimming and J lost 3 bases, with 9 bases between them. The germline V gene has CDR1 MNHEY and CDR2 SVGAGI. The CDR3 extends over 13 amino acids. The CDR3: CASSFDSYTEAFF. CDR3 DNA: TGTGCCAGCAGTTTTGACAGTTACACTGAAGCTTTCTTT.

The rearrangement links TRBV6-5 to TRBJ1-2, with D unclear. The length of the CDR3 is 13 residues. CDR1 is MNHEY and CDR2 is SVGAGI in the germline V gene. V was cut by 6 bases and J by 6 bases, with 14 bases left in between. The CDR3, as DNA: TGTGCCAGCAGACCGCTTCGACTTAATGGCTACACCTTC. Translation gives CASRPLRLNGYTF.

The rearrangement uses TRBV7-8 and TRBJ1-5; D unclear. CDR3 size: 13 residues. Trimming shortened V by 5 bases and J by 7 bases, and 12 bases separated the two germline ends. Germline CDR1 reads SGHVS; CDR2 reads FQNEAQ. The CDR3 protein is CASSHPGGQPQHF. The CDR3 nucleotides are TGTGCCAGCAGCCACCCGGGAGGGCAGCCCCAGCATTTT.

The count of this clone is one. The rearrangement joins TRBV9 to TRBJ2-1; no clear D gene. The V gene lost 0 bases and the J gene lost 9 bases, with 13 bases spanning the gap. This CDR3 comprises 14 residues. Per the germline V gene, CDR1 is SGDLS and CDR2 is YYNGEE. As DNA, the CDR3 is TGTGCCAGCAGCGTAGACGGTAATCGGGTTGAGCAGTTCTTC. Its protein is CASSVDGNRVEQFF. The whole variable domain, filled in from reference TRBV9 and TRBJ2-1, reads DSGVTQTPKHLITATGQRVTLRCSPRSGDLSVYWYQQSLDQGLQFLIQYYNGEERAKGNILERFSAQQFPDLHSELNLSSLELGDSALYFCASSVDGNRVEQFFGPGTRLTVL.

This rearrangement joins TRBV27 to TRBJ2-2; 7 bases line up with TRBD2. The V segment lost 5 bases and the J segment 0 bases; nucleotides outside the gene matches: 15. The germline V gene encodes CDR1 MNHEY and CDR2 SMNVEV (reference sequence). There are 19 residues in the CDR3. CDR3 nucleotide sequence: TGTGCCAGCAGTCTATGGGGGGGAGTTCTAATCTCGAACACCGGGGAGCTGTTTTTT. This translates into CASSLWGGVLISNTGELFF.

The rearrangement joins TRBV28 to TRBJ2-1; 11 positions match TRBD2. The CDR3 length is 16 residues. Germline V gene data show CDR1 as MDHEN and CDR2 as SYDVKM. V shed 6 bases, J shed 5 bases, and the junction held 9 bases outside the gene matches. CDR3 in amino acids: CASSHSLAGGNNEQFF. The CDR3 coding sequence is TGTGCCAGCAGCCACTCCCTAGCGGGAGGCAACAATGAGCAGTTCTTC.

The chain links TRBV7-8 to TRBJ2-2; D might be TRBD1 (7 bases). Germline-derived CDR1 and CDR2 are SGHVS and FQNEAQ. The CDR3 sequence is 16 residues long. V lost 3 bases, J lost 4 bases, and 15 bases lay in between. The CDR3 nucleotides read TGTGCCAGCAGCTTTACGACAGGGACTGCCACCGGGGAGCTGTTTTTT. It is translated as CASSFTTGTATGELFF. Looking up the rest from reference TRBV7-8 and TRBJ2-2 gives the full variable domain: GAGVSQSPRYKVAKRGQDVALRCDPISGHVSLFWYQQALGQGPEFLTYFQNEAQLDKSGLPSDRFFAERPEGSVSTLKIQRTQQEDSAVYLCASSFTTGTATGELFFGEGSRLTVL.

This chain joins TRBV7-3 and TRBJ2-3; 7 nucleotides align to TRBD1. The J segment lost 3 bases and the V segment lost 3 bases, leaving 6 bases of the junction unmatched. The CDR3 contains 15 residues. In germline, CDR1 is SGHTA, CDR2 FQGTGA. The CDR3 sequence is CASSLARGSTDTQYF. DNA for the CDR3: TGTGCCAGCAGCTTGGCCAGGGGGAGTACAGATACGCAGTATTTT.

The rearrangement links TRBV4-1 to TRBJ1-6, with D possibly TRBD1 on 5 matching bases. V lost 0 bases to trimming and J lost 10 bases, with 7 bases between them. The CDR3 has 13 residues. CDR1 and CDR2 from the germline V gene are MGHRA and YSYEKL. CDR3 in amino acids: CASSQDQGSPLHF. The CDR3 bases are TGCGCCAGCAGCCAAGATCAGGGCTCACCCCTCCACTTT.

This chain uses TRBV28 with TRBJ2-3; the match to TRBD1 covers 7 bases. Germline V gene data show CDR1 as MDHEN and CDR2 as SYDVKM. The CDR3 has 15 amino acids. Trimming took 8 bases from V and 5 from J; bases not matched to a gene: 13. The CDR3 DNA follows: TGTGCCAGCGGGTCTACAGGGGTTTCAATAGATACGCAGTATTTT. It translates to CASGSTGVSIDTQYF.

In its sample, this clone was seen a few times. V and J are TRBV9 and TRBJ2-7, with TRBD1 matching over 12 bases. The CDR3 is 14 residues long. CDR1 is SGDLS and CDR2 is YYNGEE in the germline V gene. V was pared by 3 bases and J by 4 bases, with 2 bases of the junction left unmatched. CDR3 sequence: CASSEGQGAYEQYF. Here the CDR3 DNA reads TGTGCCAGCAGCGAGGGACAGGGGGCTTACGAGCAGTACTTC.

This clone was found a few times. The chain is built from TRBV24-1 and TRBJ2-2, with D possibly TRBD1 on 6 matching bases. V was cut by 5 bases and J by 3 bases, with 12 bases left in between. Germline V lookup: CDR1 KGHDR, CDR2 SFDVKD. CDR3 length: 15 amino acids. This chain's CDR3 is CATSATGSYTGELFF. The CDR3 DNA reads as TGTGCCACCAGTGCCACAGGGTCGTACACCGGGGAGCTGTTTTTT.

V gene TRBV2 combines with J gene TRBJ1-4, with D maybe TRBD1 (5 bases). Germline V gene data show CDR1 as SNHLY and CDR2 as FYNNEI. This CDR3 contains 14 residues. Trimming took off 8 bases at V and 3 bases at J, with 13 bases between the two ends. This chain's CDR3 is CASRRQTPNEKLFF. In DNA form, the CDR3 reads TGTGCCAGCCGGAGACAGACCCCTAATGAAAAACTGTTTTTT.

The CDR3 nucleotides are TGTGCCAGCAGCGAGAGGGACAGGGTAAATCAGCCCCAGCATTTT. Translated, it gives CASSERDRVNQPQHF. This chain uses TRBV2 with TRBJ1-5; 9 nucleotides agree with TRBD1. Germline V gene sequence: CDR1 SNHLY, CDR2 FYNNEI. This CDR3 spans 15 amino acids. The J segment lost 4 bases and the V segment lost 6 bases, leaving 7 bases of the junction unmatched.

The chain links TRBV9 to TRBJ2-7, with unresolved D. V lost 4 bases, J lost 5 bases, and 16 bases lay in between. Germline CDR1 SGDLS, CDR2 YYNGEE. The CDR3 totals 14 residues. CDR3 amino acids: CASSPWAMSDEQYF. DNA of the CDR3: TGTGCCAGCAGCCCCTGGGCTATGAGTGACGAGCAGTACTTC.

This chain uses TRBV5-6 with TRBJ2-2; D uncertain. The germline V and J ends were trimmed by 4 bases and 3 bases, with 10 bases remaining between them. CDR3 length equals 14 residues. Germline values: CDR1 SGHDT, CDR2 YYEEEE. DNA of the CDR3: TGTGCCAGCAGCGCTTACTCTCACACCGGGGAGCTGTTTTTT. Its translation: CASSAYSHTGELFF.

This sequence joins TRBV18 and TRBJ2-1; D gene unclear. The CDR3 extends over 14 amino acids. The germline V gene encodes CDR1 KGHSH and CDR2 LQKENI. Trimming shortened V by 0 bases and J by 5 bases, and 8 bases separated the two germline ends. As DNA, the CDR3 is TGTGCCAGCTCACCACCCAGGCCTGACAATGAGCAGTTCTTC. It codes for CASSPPRPDNEQFF.

This chain links TRBV11-3 with TRBJ2-4, with D maybe TRBD2 (6 bases). The germline V gene encodes CDR1 SGHNT and CDR2 YENEEA. Trimming shortened V by 5 bases and J by 0 bases, and 11 bases separated the two germline ends. The CDR3 runs to 15 residues. The CDR3 nucleotides read TGTGCCAGCAGCCTGGAAGCGGGAGCCAAAAACATTCAGTACTTC. Its protein product is CASSLEAGAKNIQYF. Looking up the rest from reference TRBV11-3 and TRBJ2-4 gives the full variable domain: EAGVVQSPRYKIIEKKQPVAFWCNPISGHNTLYWYLQNLGQGPELLIRYENEEAVDDSQLPKDRFSAERLKGVDSTLKIQPAELGDSAVYLCASSLEAGAKNIQYFGAGTRLSVL.

As DNA, the CDR3 is TGTGCCAGCAGTTTTTCGGGGTCATGGAACAATGAGCAGTTCTTC. Its translation: CASSFSGSWNNEQFF. J is TRBJ2-1 and V is TRBV27; perhaps TRBD2 as D (5 bases). CDR1 MNHEY and CDR2 SMNVEV come from the germline V gene (reference sequence). This CDR3 region has 15 residues. The ends were cut back, 3 bases at V and 5 bases at J, with 14 bases in the middle.

J is TRBJ1-2 and V is TRBV10-2; a possible D gene is TRBD1 (6 bases). Trimming pared 11 bases from V and 7 bases from J, leaving 20 bases between. Germline CDR1 WSHSY, CDR2 SAAADI. This CDR3 is 13 amino acids long. The CDR3 region has the DNA TGCGCCTGCAAGGACGGGGGGCTACGTGGCTACACCTTC. Its protein is CACKDGGLRGYTF.

This clone was picked up a small number of times. The genes are TRBV6-5 and TRBJ2-2; D not certain. This CDR3 comprises 12 residues. Per germline, CDR1 MNHEY and CDR2 SVGAGI. The V and J ends lost 5 bases and 7 bases respectively, with 8 bases between them. As DNA, the CDR3 is TGTGCCAGCAGTCCGGGTGGCGGGGAGCTGTTTTTT. Protein product: CASSPGGGELFF.

V and J are TRBV14 and TRBJ1-2; 7 nucleotides agree with TRBD1. Germline loops: CDR1 SGHDN, CDR2 FVKESK. V lost 1 base and J lost 7; bases outside the gene matches: 3. The CDR3 consists of 13 residues. The CDR3 bases are TGTGCCAGCAGCCAAGGAACAGGGGTTGGCTACACCTTC. Translated, it gives CASSQGTGVGYTF.

The chain is built from TRBV7-6 and TRBJ2-5; TRBD2 agrees at 13 bases. This CDR3 is 15 amino acids long. CDR1 and CDR2 from the germline V gene are SGHVS and FNYEAQ. Trimming cost V 5 bases and J 5 bases; bases outside gene matches: 5. The CDR3 reads CASSRTSGGEETQYF. For the CDR3, the DNA is TGTGCCAGCAGCCGGACTAGCGGGGGTGAGGAGACCCAGTACTTC.

There are a few counts of this clone. The rearrangement uses TRBV11-2 and TRBJ1-2; 9 nucleotides line up with TRBD1. Germline V CDR1 and CDR2: SGHAT, FQNNGV. J gave up 2 bases and V 4 bases, and 11 bases lay outside the gene matches. CDR3 length: 17 amino acids. CDR3 amino acids: CASSSGTGGAGNYGYTF. The CDR3 coding sequence is TGTGCCAGCAGCTCGGGAACAGGGGGCGCCGGAAACTATGGCTACACCTTC.

The chain carries TRBV7-9 and TRBJ1-1; tentative D call: TRBD1 (6 bases). The CDR3 extends over 15 amino acids. Germline CDR1 is SEHNR and CDR2 is FQNEAQ (reference sequence). V was pared by 5 bases and J by 3 bases, with 16 bases between. The CDR3 nucleotides read TGTGCCAGCAGCCGGCCCAGGGGAGCCCACACTGAAGCTTTCTTT. Translation: CASSRPRGAHTEAFF. Together with reference TRBV7-9 and TRBJ1-1, the CDR3 gives the full variable domain: DTGVSQNPRHKITKRGQNVTFRCDPISEHNRLYWYRQTLGQGPEFLTYFQNEAQLEKSRLLSDRFSAERPKGSFSTLEIQRTEQGDSAMYLCASSRPRGAHTEAFFGQGTRLTVV.

The chain has TRBV19 and TRBJ2-5; D may be TRBD1 (5 bases). The germline V and J ends were trimmed by 4 bases and 1 base, with 7 bases remaining between them. The CDR3 sequence is 13 residues long. Per the germline V gene, CDR1 is LNHDA and CDR2 is SQIVND (reference sequence). The CDR3 reads CASSRQGQETQYF. The CDR3 nucleotides read TGTGCCAGTAGTAGGCAGGGCCAAGAGACCCAGTACTTC.

This chain links TRBV11-1 with TRBJ2-5; 7 nucleotides match TRBD2. CDR3 length equals 13 residues. CDR1 SGHAT and CDR2 FQDESV come from the germline V gene (reference sequence). The junction had 5 bases not matched to a gene; V was cut back by 5 bases and J by 5 bases. The CDR3 coding sequence is TGTGCCAGCAGCCTGACTAGCTTGGAGACCCAGTACTTC. Encoded protein: CASSLTSLETQYF.

The chain recombines TRBV9 with TRBJ2-7; 8 nucleotides agree with TRBD2. The CDR3 extends over 14 amino acids. CDR1 is SGDLS, CDR2 YYNGEE, per germline. V was clipped by 4 bases and J by 6 bases; unmatched bases: 9. The CDR3 coding sequence is TGTGCCAGCAGCTCCACCTCCGGGACTAGCGAGCAGTACTTC. It encodes CASSSTSGTSEQYF.

A single count supports this clone. The chain recombines TRBV5-8 with TRBJ1-5; D gene ambiguous. Germline-derived CDR1 and CDR2 are SGHTS and YDEGEE. Trimming left V 0 bases short and J 3 bases short, with 4 bases between. The CDR3 has 13 residues. The CDR3 nucleotides read TGTGCCAGCAGCTTGGGGCACAATCAGCCCCAGCATTTT. Translation gives CASSLGHNQPQHF.

This clone was seen just once. V and J are TRBV5-1 and TRBJ2-1; 14 nucleotides agree with TRBD2. V lost 7 bases, J lost 3 bases, and 12 bases stayed unmatched. The CDR3 sequence is 18 residues long. The germline CDR1 and CDR2 sequences are SGHRS and YFSETQ. The CDR3 DNA is TGCGCCAGCCGCCAGCCGGGACTAGCGGGAGACCTCTACAATGAGCAGTTCTTC. Its protein product is CASRQPGLAGDLYNEQFF. Combining the CDR3 with reference TRBV5-1 and TRBJ2-1 gives the whole variable domain KAGVTQTPRYLIKTRGQQVTLSCSPISGHRSVSWYQQTPGQGLQFLFEYFSETQRNKGNFPGRFSGRQFSNSRSEMNVSTLELGDSALYLCASRQPGLAGDLYNEQFFGPGTRLTVL.

The chain employs TRBV10-3 and TRBJ2-1, with 9 bases fitting TRBD2. This CDR3 spans 16 amino acids. The V segment lost 0 bases and the J segment 6 bases; nucleotides outside the gene matches: 6. Germline V gives CDR1 ENHRY, CDR2 SYGVKD. CDR3 in amino acids: CAISESGLAIGNEQFF. The CDR3 DNA reads as TGTGCCATCAGTGAGTCGGGACTAGCAATTGGCAATGAGCAGTTCTTC.